This T cell receptor (beta chain) was recovered during a study of cytomegalovirus exposure and HLA in healthy donors (dated by TCRdb to the late 2010s). Context from the whole study: According to a later analysis, one platform produced both the roughly 110 validation repertoires and the 720 or so repertoires of the first cohort. The study was designed to test whether signatures of past pathogen exposure could be identified by cataloging public T cell receptors. A separate validation cohort of approximately 120 different subjects was used in addition to the approximately 610-subject first cohort. High-throughput TCR immunosequencing, statistical association of individual TCRs with disease status, and machine learning were combined to predict cytomegalovirus infection status.

The donors were included in the validation cohort of around 120 subjects, a group kept apart from the approximately 690-subject first cohort. The CDR3 measures 14 amino acids from cysteine to phenylalanine. Only the CDR3 portion is preserved as DNA: 42 bases, with reading frame beginning at the first base. In the germline V gene (reference sequence), CDR1 corresponds to MNHEY and CDR2 to SMNVEV. Ends trimmed: V by 2 bases, J by 5 bases; bases unmatched to a gene: 3. With respect to this clone: This receptor's antigen is unknown. Base qualities are not at hand, and no much larger clone is one base apart.

What the work shows at the level of the full study, not this receptor alone: A few of the identified cytomegalovirus-associated TCR beta chains were confirmed in vitro to be specific for cytomegalovirus antigens. It was suggested by the authors that the approach could potentially be generalized to other disease states and immunological phenotypes. In a later analysis, TCRs clustered in the first cohort were found to also tend to co-occur in the roughly 110 validation repertoires, with 94% of cluster scores above 0. Cytomegalovirus status was reported to be diagnosed by the classifier with high specificity and sensitivity in both the original and validation cohorts. The validation cohort had no HLA typing available for a later analysis, so co-occurrence within that cohort was assessed over all 120 repertoires. The study gave a list of 150 to 200 TCR beta chains associated with cytomegalovirus. Most TCR sequences were observed very rarely across donors, whereas some public TCRs were present in many individuals.

Library method: the immunoSEQ multiplex PCR assay. The original pipeline was this. A statistical classification framework was developed to diagnose cytomegalovirus status using the catalog of TCR beta chain sequences. As stored in TCRdb, this immuneACCESS dataset retains in-frame rearrangements with V and J assigned. A fraction of the clones does not appear; measured against another copy, unresolved V genes explain less than half of the discrepancy, and the remainder lacks a known reason. Clone size and the V and J calls come from that table; the DNA yielded D and trimming. The sample records 150,000 to 200,000 clones, about 82% of which are singletons. The ten most abundant clones make up roughly 1.5% of the sample.

The receptor's source is a woman under 30 in good health and CMV-seronegative. This chain joins TRBV27 to TRBJ2-3; 8 of the junction bases match TRBD1. The sample was PBMCs. The CDR3 protein: CASSLQGAIDTQYF. Here is the DNA: TGTGCCAGCAGTTTACAGGGGGCGATAGATACGCAGTATTTT.